Listed below are T cell receptor beta chains from one sample, sequenced in a study of cytomegalovirus exposure and HLA in healthy donors. TCRdb's copy holds only in-frame clones and misses some; the assay was immunoSEQ multiplex PCR. The repertoire holds 110,000 to 150,000 clones, with approximately 80% as singletons. Sequencing used PBMCs. The receptor set was obtained from a woman between 40 and 50 years old in good health and CMV-seronegative. Both conserved end residues are part of each CDR3. A D gene is named only where the DNA matches it firmly. Size is stated for part of the rows, as once, few or many counts, or as a class when the clone is expanded.

abundance	d_gene	j_gene	v_gene	CDR3nt	CDR3aa
once	.	TRBJ2-1	TRBV10-3	TGTGCCATCAGTGAGTCAAGCGGATCGTACAATGAGCAGTTCTTC	CAISESSGSYNEQFF
.	.	TRBJ2-4	TRBV6-1	TGTGCCAGCAGTGCAGGGTTTTTGACCAAAAACATTCAGTACTTC	CASSAGFLTKNIQYF
.	.	TRBJ1-6	TRBV5-4	TGTGCCAGCAGCTTGGTACCAGGTCGTTCACCCCTCCACTTT	CASSLVPGRSPLHF
.	.	TRBJ1-2	TRBV28	TGTGCCAGCAGTTCCACCGGCCCGGACAAGACTAACTATGGCTACACCTTC	CASSSTGPDKTNYGYTF
.	.	TRBJ2-3	TRBV19	TGTGCCAGTAGTCCACAGGTCCATCTGGGGCAGTATTTT	CASSPQVHLGQYF
.	.	TRBJ2-3	TRBV5-4	TGTGCCAGCAGCTTTAGCCAGAACACAGATACGCAGTATTTT	CASSFSQNTDTQYF
.	TRBD2	TRBJ2-1	TRBV30	TGTGCCTGGAGTGTATGGGGGAGGGACTACAATGAGCAGTTCTTC	CAWSVWGRDYNEQFF
.	.	TRBJ1-2	TRBV7-9	TGTGCCAGCAGCTTTGAGGGTAACTATGGCTACACCTTC	CASSFEGNYGYTF
.	TRBD1	TRBJ2-6	TRBV28	TGTGCCAGCACCCAGGACAGGGTCAACTCTGGGGCCAACGTCCTGACTTTC	CASTQDRVNSGANVLTF
.	.	TRBJ2-7	TRBV28	TGTGCCAGCAGCGTCACCCTGGGGGGATCTAGCGCCATCAAATCTCGTAGCTCCTACGAGCAGTACTTC	CASSVTLGGSSAIKSRSSYEQYF
.	.	TRBJ1-1	TRBV27	TGTGCCAGCAGTCCGTCTCTAGGTCCCACTGAAGCTTTCTTT	CASSPSLGPTEAFF
.	.	TRBJ1-1	TRBV10-1	TGCGCCAGCAGTGAGTCAGCAGGGGCGCCTGAAGCTTTCTTT	CASSESAGAPEAFF
.	TRBD2	TRBJ2-7	TRBV28	TGTGCCAGCAGTTTAGGAGCGGGAGGTACCTACGAGCAGTACTTC	CASSLGAGGTYEQYF
.	TRBD1	TRBJ1-3	TRBV28	TGTGCCAGCAGCCGACAGGGAGGCTCTGGAAACACCATATATTTT	CASSRQGGSGNTIYF
.	TRBD1	TRBJ1-2	TRBV5-1	TGCGCCAGCAGCTTGGCCGCAGGGGGCAGCTATGGCTACACCTTC	CASSLAAGGSYGYTF
few	.	TRBJ2-1	TRBV7-9	TGTGCCAGCAGCTTAGTATCGAGCGCCAATGAGCAGTTCTTC	CASSLVSSANEQFF
once	.	TRBJ1-1	TRBV7-6	TGTGCCAGCAGCTTAACCCAGATGAACACTGAAGCTTTCTTT	CASSLTQMNTEAFF
.	.	TRBJ2-7	TRBV10-1	TGCGCCAGCAGTGAGTTGGGCCGCCCCTACGAGCAGTACTTC	CASSELGRPYEQYF
.	TRBD2	TRBJ2-1	TRBV7-9	TGTGCCAGCAGCAAGACTAGCGGGACTTACAATGAGCAGTTCTTC	CASSKTSGTYNEQFF
.	.	TRBJ1-5	TRBV28	TGTGCCAGCAGACCCGATCCGGGGGGCAATCAGCCCCAGCATTTT	CASRPDPGGNQPQHF
once	.	TRBJ1-2	TRBV27	TGTGCCAGCAGTCGGCCAGGGTTGGTAGGCTATGGCTACACCTTC	CASSRPGLVGYGYTF
.	.	TRBJ2-7	TRBV9	TGTGCCAGCAGCCCCCGCGGAGACCCTTACTACGAGCAGTACTTC	CASSPRGDPYYEQYF
.	TRBD2	TRBJ2-2	TRBV7-3	TGTGCCAGCAGCTCTACTAGCGGGAGGGCTTTGAACACCGGGGAGCTGTTTTTT	CASSSTSGRALNTGELFF
.	.	TRBJ2-5	TRBV5-8	TGTGCCAGCAGCTTAAGAAGGGGGCAAGAGACCCAGTACTTC	CASSLRRGQETQYF
.	TRBD1	TRBJ1-1	TRBV7-9	TGTGCCAGCAGCCCGTGGACAGGGATGAACACTGAAGCTTTCTTT	CASSPWTGMNTEAFF
.	TRBD1	TRBJ1-5	TRBV25-1	TGTGCCAGCAGTGAACAGAGGTTAACGGGACAGGCAAGGCCCCAGCATTTT	CASSEQRLTGQARPQHF
.	.	TRBJ2-2	TRBV2	TGTGCCAGCGGGGCAAGGGGCAACACCGGGGAGCTGTTTTTT	CASGARGNTGELFF
few	.	TRBJ2-7	TRBV10-2	TGCGCCAGCACTAGCGCAACCTACGAGCAGTACTTC	CASTSATYEQYF
.	TRBD2	TRBJ2-5	TRBV7-3	TGTGCCAGCAGCCCGACCGGACTAGCTGCGTTCGGCACCCAGTACTTC	CASSPTGLAAFGTQYF
.	.	TRBJ1-1	TRBV6-5	TGTGCCAGCAGTTCCACAGGGATAGAAGCTTTCTTT	CASSSTGIEAFF
once	TRBD1	TRBJ2-5	TRBV4-3	TGCGCTAGCAGCCGAGCAGTGGGACAGGCACAAGAGACCCAGTACTTC	CASSRAVGQAQETQYF
.	.	TRBJ1-1	TRBV11-2	TGTGCCAGCAGCCGTGGGGGCTTGGCTTTCTTT	CASSRGGLAFF
.	.	TRBJ1-2	TRBV5-1	TGCGCCAGCAGCGCCTCGAGTACAGGGAGCGGCTACACCTTC	CASSASSTGSGYTF
.	.	TRBJ1-2	TRBV4-1	TGCGCCAGCAGCCAGGGGGGACTAGACCGGGCCGATGGCTACACCTTC	CASSQGGLDRADGYTF
.	TRBD2	TRBJ2-3	TRBV5-1	TGCGCCAGCAGCCCAACTTTAGCGGGAGGGCTTAACACAGATACGCAGTATTTT	CASSPTLAGGLNTDTQYF
.	TRBD1	TRBJ2-7	TRBV18	TGTGCCAGCTCACCGACAGGGAACTCCTACGAGCAGTACTTC	CASSPTGNSYEQYF
.	TRBD2	TRBJ2-1	TRBV28	TGTGCCAGCAGTTCCACCCGACTAGCGGGGGGAAGCTCCTACAATGAGCAGTTCTTC	CASSSTRLAGGSSYNEQFF
.	.	TRBJ2-7	TRBV11-3	TGTGCCAGCAGCCTAAACAGGGTCTACGAGCAGTACTTC	CASSLNRVYEQYF
.	TRBD1	TRBJ1-5	TRBV7-8	TGTGCCAGCAGCTTAGTACACAGGTTACAGGGGCTCAATCAGCCCCAGCATTTT	CASSLVHRLQGLNQPQHF
.	TRBD2	TRBJ2-3	TRBV7-2	TGTGCCAGCAGCTCCCCGAACGGAGCGGGGGCTAGCACAGATACGCAGTATTTT	CASSSPNGAGASTDTQYF
.	TRBD1	TRBJ1-5	TRBV7-8	TGTGCCATAAGTAGGGGGCCAGGACAGCCCCAGCATTTT	CAISRGPGQPQHF
.	TRBD1	TRBJ1-1	TRBV4-2	TGTGCCAGCAGCCAAGGGGACAGGGGGCCGAACACTGAAGCTTTCTTT	CASSQGDRGPNTEAFF
.	.	TRBJ2-7	TRBV28	TGTGCCAGCAGCCCCGCAGGGGAAAACAGCGAGCAGTACTTC	CASSPAGENSEQYF
once	TRBD1	TRBJ2-2	TRBV9	TGTGCCAGCAGCGTAGAATTGGCAGGGGGCGCTTACGGGGAGCTGTTTTTT	CASSVELAGGAYGELFF
.	TRBD2	TRBJ2-7	TRBV19	TGTGCCAGTAGTAACGAGTTGGGACTAGCGGGAGTCAGTCAGTACTTC	CASSNELGLAGVSQYF
.	.	TRBJ1-3	TRBV6-5	TGTGCCAGCAGTTACTCGGGCTCCTGGGGAAACACCATATATTTT	CASSYSGSWGNTIYF
.	TRBD1	TRBJ1-1	TRBV10-3	TGTGCCATCAGTGCCGACAGGGGCACTGAAGCTTTCTTT	CAISADRGTEAFF